This T cell receptor (beta chain) was sequenced for a study of shared clonotypes between healthy human individuals. As for the study in general: Aged 18 to 49, the donors were a couple of women and three men. Researchers assigned three CD4 naive, three CD4 memory, two CD8 naive and one CD8 memory plate to each donor.

Replicate PCRs run on sorted subsets employed 200 ng DNA, 25,000 to 35,000 T cell genomes. The table came from immunoSEQ multiplex PCR; TCRdb's copy has only in-frame clones and leaves some out. This table holds about 2.4 million clones, approximately 90% found once. J gave up 12 bases and V 4 bases, and 5 bases lay outside the gene matches. CDR3 length: 12 residues. CDR1 SGHDN and CDR2 FVKESK come from the germline V gene. Sequencing was performed on naive CD4+ T cells sorted from blood. Subset of the sample: CD45RA+ positively selected. The rearrangement joins TRBV14 to TRBJ1-4; 7 bases align to TRBD1. This TCR was sampled from a young man in good health. The CDR3 nucleotides are TGTGCCAGCAGCCGGTTGGGGACAGAACTGTTTTTT. It specifies CASSRLGTELFF.